The 10 T cell receptor beta chains presented below share a single source sample, sequenced in a study of T cell responses to AZD1222 COVID-19 vaccine. Repertoires were generated with immunoSEQ multiplex PCR, while TCRdb's copy carries only in-frame clones and drops some. The sample has approximately 72,000 clones, 70% to 90% seen once. Source: peripheral blood, taken 28 days after the second AZD1222 dose. These receptors all stem from an adult who received the AZD1222 COVID-19 vaccine.

The genes are TRBV9 and TRBJ2-7, with TRBD2 identical over 10 bases. Germline lookup yields CDR1 SGDLS and CDR2 YYNGEE. This CDR3 has 13 residues. The V segment lost 7 bases and the J segment 3 bases; nucleotides outside the gene matches: 4. The CDR3 sequence is CASSRTSGYEQYF. In nucleotides, the CDR3 is TGTGCCAGCTCACGGACTAGCGGCTACGAGCAGTACTTC.

CDR3 in DNA: TGCAGTGCAAGTCGGGGTCAGGGTAACACTGAAGCTTTCTTT. It yields the protein CSASRGQGNTEAFF. The V gene is TRBV20-1, the J gene TRBJ1-1, with D perhaps TRBD1 (5 bases). The CDR3 is made up of 14 amino acids. The germline V gene encodes CDR1 DFQATT and CDR2 SNEGSKA (reference sequence). Trimming took off 6 bases at V and 2 bases at J, with 16 bases between the two ends.

This chain links TRBV14 with TRBJ1-1, with unresolved D. The V gene's germline CDR1 is SGHDN and CDR2 FVKESK. The V end lost 5 bases, the J end lost 2 bases, and 9 bases lay between the germline ends. The CDR3 spans 13 residues. The DNA of the CDR3 is TGTGCCAGCAGCGAGAGCCTAAACACTGAAGCTTTCTTT. Translating gives CASSESLNTEAFF.

The genes are TRBV11-1 and TRBJ2-3; 8 bases are shared with TRBD1. Losses at the gene ends were 5 bases for V and 1 base for J; bases not matched to a gene: 5. Per germline, CDR1 SGHAT and CDR2 FQDESV (reference sequence). The length of the CDR3 is 15 residues. CDR3: CASSRTGIGTDTQYF. The CDR3 DNA reads as TGTGCCAGCAGCCGGACAGGGATAGGCACAGATACGCAGTATTTT.

The rearrangement joins TRBV6-5 to TRBJ1-5; 7 bases agree with TRBD1. The V gene's germline CDR1 is MNHEY and CDR2 SVGAGI. The CDR3 is 14 residues long. Trimming took 8 bases from V and 7 from J; bases not matched to a gene: 11. In DNA, the CDR3 is TGTGCCAGCTCTGACAGGGAAGTTGGGCAGCCCCAGCATTTT. Its translation is CASSDREVGQPQHF.

The genes are TRBV27 and TRBJ2-7; the match to TRBD2 covers 14 bases. In germline, CDR1 is MNHEY, CDR2 SMNVEV (reference sequence). The CDR3 runs to 15 residues. V gave up 8 bases and J gave up 4 bases; unmatched junction bases: 7. CDR3 nucleotides: TGTGCCAGCTCCGGGACTAGCGGGAGTCAGTACGAGCAGTACTTC. Translating gives CASSGTSGSQYEQYF.

The chain carries TRBV15 and TRBJ2-2, with 7 positions matching TRBD1. CDR3 length equals 15 residues. V trimming: 0 bases; J trimming: 4 bases; junction bases outside the gene matches: 2. Germline V CDR1 and CDR2: LNHNV, YYDKDF (reference sequence). CDR3 in amino acids: CATSRDRGFTGELFF. The CDR3 nucleotides read TGTGCCACCAGCAGAGACAGGGGGTTCACCGGGGAGCTGTTTTTT.

Here the CDR3 DNA reads TGTGCCAGCAGTTTTCTGGGGGTGGACGGGGAGCTGTTTTTT. It specifies CASSFLGVDGELFF. The chain couples TRBV27 to TRBJ2-2; TRBD1 or TRBD2 may be the D gene (5 bases each). The ends were cut back, 3 bases at V and 7 bases at J, with 12 bases in the middle. Germline V CDR1 and CDR2: MNHEY, SMNVEV (reference sequence). This CDR3 spans 14 amino acids.

This clone was seen just once. This chain links TRBV28 with TRBJ2-1, with 9 bases matching TRBD2. The CDR3 extends over 14 amino acids. Germline CDR1 is MDHEN and CDR2 is SYDVKM. Trimming at V came to 10 bases and at J to 9 bases, leaving 13 bases not matched to a gene. CDR3 nucleotide sequence: TGTGCCACCCTGACTAGCGGCGATGTGAGTGAGCAGTTCTTC. Its protein product is CATLTSGDVSEQFF. Combining the CDR3 with reference TRBV28 and TRBJ2-1 gives the whole variable domain DVKVTQSSRYLVKRTGEKVFLECVQDMDHENMFWYRQDPGLGLRLIYFSYDVKMKEKGDIPEGYSVSREKKERFSLILESASTNQTSMYLCATLTSGDVSEQFFGPGTRLTVL.

Worth noting for this clone: The same CDR3 can be traced to other DNA sequences in this sample. This chain uses TRBV3-1 (or the pseudogene TRBV3-2) with TRBJ2-7, with 8 bases that match TRBD1. V shed 1 base, J shed 3 bases, and the junction held 2 bases outside the gene matches. CDR3 length equals 14 residues. Germline values: CDR1 LGHDT, CDR2 YNNKEL (reference sequence). Written as DNA, the CDR3 is TGTGCCAGCAGCCAAGGGACAGGGAGCTACGAGCAGTACTTC. Its protein is CASSQGTGSYEQYF.